Listed here is a single T cell receptor (beta chain). Profiling relied on immunoSEQ multiplex PCR, and the TCRdb table lists in-frame clones only, not all of them. Of fewer than 350,000 clones detected, 86% appear once; the ten largest clones hold around 4.2%. This sample is drawn from a study of blood T cell repertoires in COVID-19. Per germline, CDR1 SGHDT and CDR2 YYEEEE. V was trimmed by 0 bases and J by 7 bases, leaving 14 bases between them. There are 15 residues in the CDR3. Those enrolled, adults aged roughly 18 to 95 years, came from about 24 US areas. The source of this sequence is a woman between 40 and 55 years old with acute COVID-19. The chain couples TRBV5-6 to TRBJ1-5; a possible D gene is TRBD1 (5 bases). The sequenced material came from PBMCs or T cells enriched from blood (not recorded which). CDR3: CASSLDGREGQPQHF. The CDR3 region has the DNA TGTGCCAGCAGCTTGGATGGCAGGGAAGGCCAGCCCCAGCATTTT.